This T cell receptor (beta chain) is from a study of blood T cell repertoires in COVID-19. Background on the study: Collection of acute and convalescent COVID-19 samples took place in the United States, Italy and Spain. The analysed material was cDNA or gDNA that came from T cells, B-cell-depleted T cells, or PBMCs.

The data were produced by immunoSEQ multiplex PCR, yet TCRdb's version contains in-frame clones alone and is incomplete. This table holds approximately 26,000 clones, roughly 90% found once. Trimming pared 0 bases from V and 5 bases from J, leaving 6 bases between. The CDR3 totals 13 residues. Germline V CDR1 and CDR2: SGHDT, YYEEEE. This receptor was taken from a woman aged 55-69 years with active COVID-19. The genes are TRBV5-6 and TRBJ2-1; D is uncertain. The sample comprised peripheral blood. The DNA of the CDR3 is TGTGCCAGCAGCTTGGGCTACCACAATGAGCAGTTCTTC. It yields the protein CASSLGYHNEQFF.